This T cell receptor (beta chain) is drawn from a study of T cells in Graves' hyperthyroidism and ophthalmopathy (dated by TCRdb to the late 2010s). Looking at the study overall: Peripheral blood was collected at initial diagnosis, before any treatment. A discovery cohort of roughly 100 patients, about 40 with Graves' ophthalmopathy and about 60 with stable Graves' hyperthyroidism, was used to find distinguishing TCR V-J signatures. An independent validation cohort of around 19 hyperthyroidism patients and approximately 16 patients who later progressed to ophthalmopathy tested prospective prediction of ophthalmopathy. The roughly 91 discovery patients were randomly split 7:3 into training and test sets. In addition, the study compared T-cell repertoires in thyroid tissue and in blood from roughly 6 Graves' hyperthyroidism patients. Following sampling, methimazole starting at 30 mg daily was given to hyperthyroidism patients, and high-dose intravenous methylprednisolone was given to ophthalmopathy patients. The paper describes TCR Vbeta CDR3 sequencing of fewer than 150 peripheral blood samples, made up of some 42 ophthalmopathy patients, roughly 80 hyperthyroidism patients and 17 progressor patients.

This clonotype appeared a few times. This clone's antigen is unknown. No base quality values were provided; no much bigger clone lies one nucleotide off. Germline trimming: 3 bases from V, 5 bases from J; junction bases outside gene matches: 9. CDR1 and CDR2, per the germline V gene (reference sequence), are DFQATT and SNEGSKA. Taken from cysteine to phenylalanine, the CDR3 has 14 residues. Here the CDR3 DNA is all that survives: 42 bases in frame from base 1. A patient counted as having stable Graves' hyperthyroidism if no progression to ophthalmopathy occurred over 18 months of follow-up. Hyperthyroidism patients were aged 18 to 65 years and newly diagnosed, with disease duration of less than 2 months. The study excluded patients with uncontrolled infections, other autoimmune diseases, pregnancy or lactation. Diagnoses were established on the basis of clinical symptoms, serum thyroxine and TRAb, thyroid ultrasound, and orbital computed tomography. PBMCs were isolated from about 9.1 ml of fresh peripheral blood by Ficoll-Paque density gradient centrifugation. Total RNA was extracted using Trizol reagent, and RNA quality was assessed on an Agilent 2100 Bioanalyzer.

The TCR beta CDR3 regions were amplified from the RNA transcripts. The TCR CDR3 was subjected to a first round of RT-PCR using the HTBI primer set and the Qiagen OneStep RT-PCR kit. Libraries were constructed in a second round of multiplex PCR, after which size selection and purification were carried out. Libraries were sequenced paired-end with 100 bp reads on an Illumina HiSeq2000. As for the authors' bioinformatics: Raw data were processed with SOAPnuke, discarding reads with adapters, uncalled bases, mean Phred below 15, or no exact constant-primer or identifier match. High-quality paired reads were merged using COPE v1.2.5, and each unique nucleotide sequence was defined as a clonotype. Clonotypes were aligned to IMGT TRBV, TRBD and TRBJ reference segments using MiTCR v1.1. Only V-J combinations with frequency above 0.0001, covering roughly 99% of repertoires, were analysed. A TCS score was defined as the ratio of F50 (clonal expansion) to E x V (chaos), with BLOSUM62-based TCRdist applied between CDR3 peptides within each V-J. Welch's t-statistics and random forest reduced roughly 540 V-J features to roughly 13, which were used in a naive Bayes classifier (R e1071). Through fastp at Q25 and MiXCR, TCRdb rebuilt clones from the public reads, retaining in-frame beta chains. Duplicate CDR3 protein sequences are folded into a single record with the most common DNA and genes. The V and J calls here are based on TCRdb, not the publication. Counted in this sample were about 290,000 distinct CDR3 sequences; approximately 15% of them appeared once. The ten largest clones take up approximately 7.9% of the sample.

Study-wide conclusions, independent of this receptor: No statistical method was used to fix the sample size in advance, and group allocation was not hidden from the investigators. Most expanded thyroid clonotypes (frequency above 0.001) were also found in blood, which suggests that blood repertoires may mirror thyroid immune responses. During validation, the model predicted progression to ophthalmopathy a median of approximately 7 months ahead of onset, with around 71% sensitivity and about 75% specificity. In cross-validation, a model built on a 13 V-J signature told ophthalmopathy apart from stable hyperthyroidism with about 90% sensitivity and 81% to 82% specificity, and in testing the same model reached 80%/75%.

The chain employs TRBV20-1 and TRBJ1-2, with TRBD1 identical over 7 junction bases. The TCR originated in a woman aged 40 to 55 with Graves' hyperthyroidism. The sample was blood. The DNA is as follows: TGCAGTGCTAGCAGCCAGGGGGTTGGGTATGGCTACACCTTC. Translated, this is CSASSQGVGYGYTF.